A selection of T cell receptor beta chains follows, all from one sample in a study of OX40 agonist ivuxolimab in advanced cancers. Measured with immunoSEQ multiplex PCR; TCRdb has only the in-frame clones, and not every one. This table has 70,000 to 95,000 clones, around 80% appearing once. The sequences come from CD4+ or CD8+ T cells sorted from blood, collected in a trial of the OX40 agonist ivuxolimab. The source is an adult with an advanced solid tumor such as melanoma, head and neck, liver or kidney cancer. Each CDR3 is given with its conserved first and last residue. Each record gives: CDR3 DNA, CDR3 protein, J gene, V gene, D gene, clone size. The D gene is left open where the match is weak. Size is stated for part of the rows, as once, few or many counts, or as a class when the clone is expanded.

CDR3 DNA: TGTGCCAGCAGCACCCCTAGCGGGGGGCAAGAGACCCAGTACTTC; CDR3 protein: CASSTPSGGQETQYF; J gene: TRBJ2-5; V gene: TRBV4-2; D gene: TRBD2; clone size: .
CDR3 DNA: TGTGCCAGCAGTGGCCGGGACAGGGGTTTCTATGGCTACACCTTC; CDR3 protein: CASSGRDRGFYGYTF; J gene: TRBJ1-2; V gene: TRBV28; D gene: TRBD1; clone size: .
CDR3 DNA: TGTGCCAGCAGTGAGATGGCTTCCTCTGGAAACACCATATATTTT; CDR3 protein: CASSEMASSGNTIYF; J gene: TRBJ1-3; V gene: TRBV2; D gene: .; clone size: .
CDR3 DNA: TGCGCCAGCAGCCAAGGACGAAGGAATGGGGAAAAACTGTTTTTT; CDR3 protein: CASSQGRRNGEKLFF; J gene: TRBJ1-4; V gene: TRBV4-1; D gene: .; clone size: .
CDR3 DNA: TGTGCCAGCAGTGCCAGCTGGGGCGGGGGGGCCCGAGATACGCAGTATTTT; CDR3 protein: CASSASWGGGARDTQYF; J gene: TRBJ2-3; V gene: TRBV2; D gene: TRBD2; clone size: .
CDR3 DNA: TGTGCCTGGAGAACAGGGTGGGGTAACAATGAGCAGTTCTTC; CDR3 protein: CAWRTGWGNNEQFF; J gene: TRBJ2-1; V gene: TRBV30; D gene: .; clone size: .
CDR3 DNA: TGTGCCAGCAGCCTCCCCGGGACGGCTGAGACCCAGTACTTC; CDR3 protein: CASSLPGTAETQYF; J gene: TRBJ2-5; V gene: TRBV5-6; D gene: .; clone size: .
CDR3 DNA: TGTGCCAGCAGCACCTTGGGTACAGGCCGCACAGATACGCAGTATTTT; CDR3 protein: CASSTLGTGRTDTQYF; J gene: TRBJ2-3; V gene: TRBV28; D gene: .; clone size: .
CDR3 DNA: TGTGCCAGCAGCCACTTGGGGAGCTCCTACAATGAGCAGTTCTTC; CDR3 protein: CASSHLGSSYNEQFF; J gene: TRBJ2-1; V gene: TRBV16; D gene: .; clone size: .
CDR3 DNA: TGTGCCAGCTCATCCAGCCCGGACAGGCGCTCTGGAAACACCATATATTTT; CDR3 protein: CASSSSPDRRSGNTIYF; J gene: TRBJ1-3; V gene: TRBV18; D gene: TRBD1; clone size: .
CDR3 DNA: TGCGCCAGCAGCGAGGGATCGGCAGGGAACTACGAGCAGTACTTC; CDR3 protein: CASSEGSAGNYEQYF; J gene: TRBJ2-7; V gene: TRBV5-1; D gene: .; clone size: .
CDR3 DNA: TGTGCCTGGAGTGCCCGGGCATCCTACGAGCAGTACTTC; CDR3 protein: CAWSARASYEQYF; J gene: TRBJ2-7; V gene: TRBV30; D gene: .; clone size: .
CDR3 DNA: TGTGCCAGCAGTTCGGCAGGCTATGGCTACACCTTC; CDR3 protein: CASSSAGYGYTF; J gene: TRBJ1-2; V gene: TRBV28; D gene: .; clone size: .
CDR3 DNA: TGTGCTGCGGCGGGTCCCTCCTACGAGCAGTACTTC; CDR3 protein: CAAAGPSYEQYF; J gene: TRBJ2-7; V gene: TRBV7-9; D gene: .; clone size: .
CDR3 DNA: TGTGCCAGTAGTATCAAGGAGACAGGGGCTCACGAGCAGTACTTC; CDR3 protein: CASSIKETGAHEQYF; J gene: TRBJ2-7; V gene: TRBV19; D gene: TRBD1; clone size: .
CDR3 DNA: TGCGCCAGCAGCTGGGACGCCAACACTGAAGCTTTCTTT; CDR3 protein: CASSWDANTEAFF; J gene: TRBJ1-1; V gene: TRBV5-1; D gene: .; clone size: .
CDR3 DNA: TGTGCCAGCAGCGCGACAGGGGCCTATAATTCACCCCTCCACTTT; CDR3 protein: CASSATGAYNSPLHF; J gene: TRBJ1-6; V gene: TRBV5-4; D gene: TRBD1; clone size: once
CDR3 DNA: TGTGCCAGCAGCTTGGCTGTGGGGACCGGGGAGCTGTTTTTT; CDR3 protein: CASSLAVGTGELFF; J gene: TRBJ2-2; V gene: TRBV5-5; D gene: .; clone size: .
CDR3 DNA: TGTGCCAGTAGGGGCGGGGGAGCTCAGCCCCAGCATTTT; CDR3 protein: CASRGGGAQPQHF; J gene: TRBJ1-5; V gene: TRBV19; D gene: .; clone size: few
CDR3 DNA: TGTGCCAGTAGTATGGGGACAGGAGACTACGAGCAGTACTTC; CDR3 protein: CASSMGTGDYEQYF; J gene: TRBJ2-7; V gene: TRBV19; D gene: TRBD1; clone size: .
CDR3 DNA: TGCGCCAGCAGCCAAGTAGGGACGGGAAACACCATATATTTT; CDR3 protein: CASSQVGTGNTIYF; J gene: TRBJ1-3; V gene: TRBV4-1; D gene: .; clone size: .
CDR3 DNA: TGTGCCAGCAGCTTAGGTCGATCGGGGGGCTACGAGCAGTACTTC; CDR3 protein: CASSLGRSGGYEQYF; J gene: TRBJ2-7; V gene: TRBV7-9; D gene: TRBD2; clone size: few
CDR3 DNA: TGTGCCCGGCAAGGTTCCGGGGGGGGTTACACAGATACGCAGTATTTT; CDR3 protein: CARQGSGGGYTDTQYF; J gene: TRBJ2-3; V gene: TRBV30; D gene: TRBD2; clone size: few
CDR3 DNA: TGTGCCAGCTCACCCGGCAGATCCTCTGGAAACACCATATATTTT; CDR3 protein: CASSPGRSSGNTIYF; J gene: TRBJ1-3; V gene: TRBV18; D gene: .; clone size: once
CDR3 DNA: TGTGCCAGCAGCCCGGTCGCCGTCCCCTATTACGAGCAGTACTTC; CDR3 protein: CASSPVAVPYYEQYF; J gene: TRBJ2-7; V gene: TRBV7-2; D gene: .; clone size: .
CDR3 DNA: TGTGCCAGCAGCTTAAGTGGGCCAGAGTATAATTCACCCCTCCACTTT; CDR3 protein: CASSLSGPEYNSPLHF; J gene: TRBJ1-6; V gene: TRBV11-2; D gene: .; clone size: .
CDR3 DNA: TGCAGCGTTGGGCGACAGAGCACAGATACGCAGTATTTT; CDR3 protein: CSVGRQSTDTQYF; J gene: TRBJ2-3; V gene: TRBV29-1; D gene: .; clone size: .
CDR3 DNA: TGCGCCAGCAGCTTGTTGGGCAGGGGCAACTACGAGCAGTACTTC; CDR3 protein: CASSLLGRGNYEQYF; J gene: TRBJ2-7; V gene: TRBV5-1; D gene: .; clone size: .
CDR3 DNA: TGTGCCAGCAGCTTAAGGCTCGGGGGGCTCATCTATGGCTACACCTTC; CDR3 protein: CASSLRLGGLIYGYTF; J gene: TRBJ1-2; V gene: TRBV11-2; D gene: .; clone size: .
CDR3 DNA: TGTGCCAGCAGCTTAAGGAGTAGTACGCAGTATTTT; CDR3 protein: CASSLRSSTQYF; J gene: TRBJ2-3; V gene: TRBV7-8; D gene: .; clone size: .
CDR3 DNA: TGCGCCAGCAGCCTACAATCGGGGTACCAAGAGACCCAGTACTTC; CDR3 protein: CASSLQSGYQETQYF; J gene: TRBJ2-5; V gene: TRBV4-1; D gene: .; clone size: .
CDR3 DNA: TGTGCCAGCAGCTTAGCGTATCCAGGGGGCGCATACTACGAGCAGTACTTC; CDR3 protein: CASSLAYPGGAYYEQYF; J gene: TRBJ2-7; V gene: TRBV11-1; D gene: TRBD1; clone size: .
CDR3 DNA: TGTGCCAGCACGGGGCAGGGAGAGAATCAGCCCCAGCATTTT; CDR3 protein: CASTGQGENQPQHF; J gene: TRBJ1-5; V gene: TRBV6-1; D gene: .; clone size: few
CDR3 DNA: TGTGCCACCAGCAGGCGGGACACCTTGGTGGTCGATCAGCCCCAGCATTTT; CDR3 protein: CATSRRDTLVVDQPQHF; J gene: TRBJ1-5; V gene: TRBV15; D gene: .; clone size: .
CDR3 DNA: TGTGCCAGCAGTTTAGGACCAGCAATCAGCACAGATACGCAGTATTTT; CDR3 protein: CASSLGPAISTDTQYF; J gene: TRBJ2-3; V gene: TRBV2; D gene: .; clone size: .
CDR3 DNA: TGCGCCAGCAGCTCCAATGTCGGGGAGACCCAGTACTTC; CDR3 protein: CASSSNVGETQYF; J gene: TRBJ2-5; V gene: TRBV5-1; D gene: .; clone size: .
CDR3 DNA: TGTGCCTGGAGTGTAGGCGGGGAGCTGTTTTTT; CDR3 protein: CAWSVGGELFF; J gene: TRBJ2-2; V gene: TRBV30; D gene: .; clone size: .
CDR3 DNA: TGCGCCAGCAGCTTGGGGTGGGACTATGGCTACACCTTC; CDR3 protein: CASSLGWDYGYTF; J gene: TRBJ1-2; V gene: TRBV5-1; D gene: .; clone size: .
CDR3 DNA: TGTGCCAGCAGTTTACCCAACAGCTATCAGCCCCAGCATTTT; CDR3 protein: CASSLPNSYQPQHF; J gene: TRBJ1-5; V gene: TRBV28; D gene: .; clone size: .
CDR3 DNA: TGTGCCAGCAGCTACATCTCTGGGGCCAACGTCCTGACTTTC; CDR3 protein: CASSYISGANVLTF; J gene: TRBJ2-6; V gene: TRBV9; D gene: .; clone size: .